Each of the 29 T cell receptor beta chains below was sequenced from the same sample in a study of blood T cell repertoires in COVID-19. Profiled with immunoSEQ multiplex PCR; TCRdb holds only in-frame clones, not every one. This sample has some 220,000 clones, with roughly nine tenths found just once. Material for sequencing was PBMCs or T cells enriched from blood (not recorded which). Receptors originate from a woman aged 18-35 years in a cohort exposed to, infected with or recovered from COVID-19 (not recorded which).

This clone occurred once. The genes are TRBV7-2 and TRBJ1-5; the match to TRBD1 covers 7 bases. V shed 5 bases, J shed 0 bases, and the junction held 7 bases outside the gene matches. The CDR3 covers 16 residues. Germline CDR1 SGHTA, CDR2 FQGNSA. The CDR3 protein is CASSLGGTNSNQPQHF. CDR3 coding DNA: TGTGCCAGCAGCCTAGGGGGCACGAATAGCAATCAGCCCCAGCATTTT.

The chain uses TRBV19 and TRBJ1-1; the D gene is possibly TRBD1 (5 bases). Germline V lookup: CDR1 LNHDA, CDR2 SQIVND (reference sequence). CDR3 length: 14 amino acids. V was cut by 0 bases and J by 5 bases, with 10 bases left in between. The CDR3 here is CASSIDGGATEAFF. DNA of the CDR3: TGTGCCAGTAGTATAGATGGCGGGGCGACTGAAGCTTTCTTT.

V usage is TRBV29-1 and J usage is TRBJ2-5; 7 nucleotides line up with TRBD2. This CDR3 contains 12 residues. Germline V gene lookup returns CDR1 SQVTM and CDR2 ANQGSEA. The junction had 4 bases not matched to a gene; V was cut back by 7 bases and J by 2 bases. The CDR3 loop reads CSGGRAQETQYF. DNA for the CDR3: TGCAGCGGGGGGAGGGCTCAAGAGACCCAGTACTTC.

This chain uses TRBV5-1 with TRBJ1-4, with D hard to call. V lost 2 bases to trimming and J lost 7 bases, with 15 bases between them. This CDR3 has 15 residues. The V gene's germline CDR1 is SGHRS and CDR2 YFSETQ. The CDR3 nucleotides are TGCGCCAGCAGCTTAGAGGGAGGAGAGCGTGAAAAACTGTTTTTT. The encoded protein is CASSLEGGEREKLFF.

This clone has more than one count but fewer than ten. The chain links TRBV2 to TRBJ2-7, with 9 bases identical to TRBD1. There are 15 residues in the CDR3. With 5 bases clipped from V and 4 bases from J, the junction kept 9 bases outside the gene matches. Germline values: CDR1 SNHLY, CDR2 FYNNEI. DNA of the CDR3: TGTGCCAGCAGTCCCCGACCGACAGGGGGGTACGAGCAGTACTTC. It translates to CASSPRPTGGYEQYF.

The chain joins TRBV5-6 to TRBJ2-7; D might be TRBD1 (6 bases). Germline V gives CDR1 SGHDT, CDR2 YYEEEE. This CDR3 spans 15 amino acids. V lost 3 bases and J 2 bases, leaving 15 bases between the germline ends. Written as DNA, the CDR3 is TGTGCCAGCAGCTGGCCGGGACAAGGAACCTACGAGCAGTACTTC. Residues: CASSWPGQGTYEQYF.

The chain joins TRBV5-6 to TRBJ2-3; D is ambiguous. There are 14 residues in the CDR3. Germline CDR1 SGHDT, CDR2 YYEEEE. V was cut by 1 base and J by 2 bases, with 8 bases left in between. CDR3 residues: CASSLISDTDTQYF. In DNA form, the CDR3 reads TGTGCCAGCAGCTTGATTTCAGACACAGATACGCAGTATTTT.

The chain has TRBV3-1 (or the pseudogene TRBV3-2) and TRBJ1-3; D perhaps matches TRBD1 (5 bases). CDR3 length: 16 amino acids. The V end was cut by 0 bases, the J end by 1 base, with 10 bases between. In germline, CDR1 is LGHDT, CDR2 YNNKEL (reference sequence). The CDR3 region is CASSQDLGGSGNTIYF. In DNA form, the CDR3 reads TGTGCCAGCAGCCAAGACCTGGGGGGGTCTGGAAACACCATATATTTT.

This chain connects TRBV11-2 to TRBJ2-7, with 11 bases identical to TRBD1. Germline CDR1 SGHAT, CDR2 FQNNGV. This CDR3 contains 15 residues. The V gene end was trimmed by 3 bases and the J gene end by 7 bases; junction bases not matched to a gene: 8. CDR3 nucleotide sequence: TGTGCCAGCAGCTTCAACCGGGACAGGGGGGGGGAGCAGTACTTC. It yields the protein CASSFNRDRGGEQYF.

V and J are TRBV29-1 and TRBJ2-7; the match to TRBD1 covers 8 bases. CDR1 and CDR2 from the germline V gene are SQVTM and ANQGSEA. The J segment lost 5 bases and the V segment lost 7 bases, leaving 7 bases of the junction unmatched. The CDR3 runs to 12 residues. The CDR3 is CSADRGEDEQYF. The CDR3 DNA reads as TGCAGCGCAGACAGGGGAGAAGACGAGCAGTACTTC.

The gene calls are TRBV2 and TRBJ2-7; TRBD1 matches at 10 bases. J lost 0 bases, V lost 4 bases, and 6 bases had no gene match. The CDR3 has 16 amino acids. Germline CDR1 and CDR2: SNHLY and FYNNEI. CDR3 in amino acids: CASSGGQGRPSYEQYF. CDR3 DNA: TGTGCCAGCAGTGGGGGACAGGGGCGCCCCTCCTACGAGCAGTACTTC.

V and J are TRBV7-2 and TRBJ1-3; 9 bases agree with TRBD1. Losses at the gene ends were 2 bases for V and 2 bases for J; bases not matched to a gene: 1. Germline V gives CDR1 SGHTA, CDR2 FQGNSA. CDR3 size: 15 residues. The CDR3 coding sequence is TGTGCCAGCAGCTTATGGGACAGGGCTGGAAACACCATATATTTT. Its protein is CASSLWDRAGNTIYF.

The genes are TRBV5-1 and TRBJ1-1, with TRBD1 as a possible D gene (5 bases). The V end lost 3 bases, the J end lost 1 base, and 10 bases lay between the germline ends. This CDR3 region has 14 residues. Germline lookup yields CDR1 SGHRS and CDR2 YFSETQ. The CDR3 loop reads CASSYLTGNTEAFF. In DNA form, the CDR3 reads TGCGCCAGCAGCTACTTAACAGGGAACACTGAAGCTTTCTTT. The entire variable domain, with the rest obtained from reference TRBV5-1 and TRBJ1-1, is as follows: KAGVTQTPRYLIKTRGQQVTLSCSPISGHRSVSWYQQTPGQGLQFLFEYFSETQRNKGNFPGRFSGRQFSNSRSEMNVSTLELGDSALYLCASSYLTGNTEAFFGQGTRLTVV.

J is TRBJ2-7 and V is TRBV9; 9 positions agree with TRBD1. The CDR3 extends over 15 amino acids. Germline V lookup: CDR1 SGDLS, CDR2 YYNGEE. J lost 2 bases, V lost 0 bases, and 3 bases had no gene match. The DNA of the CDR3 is TGTGCCAGCAGCGTAGGCGGACAGGGGACCTACGAGCAGTACTTC. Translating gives CASSVGGQGTYEQYF.

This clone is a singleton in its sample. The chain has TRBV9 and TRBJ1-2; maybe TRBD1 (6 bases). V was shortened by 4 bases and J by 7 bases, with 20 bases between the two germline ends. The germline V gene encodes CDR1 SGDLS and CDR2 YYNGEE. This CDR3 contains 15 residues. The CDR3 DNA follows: TGTGCCAGCAGCAACAGACAGGCGACCAGTGGTGGCTACACCTTC. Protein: CASSNRQATSGGYTF.

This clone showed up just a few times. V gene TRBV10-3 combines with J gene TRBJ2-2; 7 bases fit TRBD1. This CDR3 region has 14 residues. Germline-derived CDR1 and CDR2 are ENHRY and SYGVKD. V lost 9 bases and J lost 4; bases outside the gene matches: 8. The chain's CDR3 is CAISGGAGTGELFF. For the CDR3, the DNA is TGTGCCATTTCAGGGGGAGCTGGCACCGGGGAGCTGTTTTTT.

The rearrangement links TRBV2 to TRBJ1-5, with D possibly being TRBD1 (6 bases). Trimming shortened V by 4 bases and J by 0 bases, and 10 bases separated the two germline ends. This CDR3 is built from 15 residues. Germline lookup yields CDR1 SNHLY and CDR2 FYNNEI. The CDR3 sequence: CASSGTDNSNQPQHF. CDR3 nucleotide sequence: TGTGCCAGCAGTGGGACAGACAATAGCAATCAGCCCCAGCATTTT. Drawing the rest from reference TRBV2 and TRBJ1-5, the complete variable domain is EPEVTQTPSHQVTQMGQEVILRCVPISNHLYFYWYRQILGQKVEFLVSFYNNEISEKSEIFDDQFSVERPDGSNFTLKIRSTKLEDSAMYFCASSGTDNSNQPQHFGDGTRLSIL.

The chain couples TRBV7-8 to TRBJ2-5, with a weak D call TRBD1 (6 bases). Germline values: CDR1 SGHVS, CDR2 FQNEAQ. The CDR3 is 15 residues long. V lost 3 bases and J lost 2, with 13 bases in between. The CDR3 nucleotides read TGTGCCAGCAGCTTCCGGGACACAAAACAAGAGACCCAGTACTTC. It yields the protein CASSFRDTKQETQYF.

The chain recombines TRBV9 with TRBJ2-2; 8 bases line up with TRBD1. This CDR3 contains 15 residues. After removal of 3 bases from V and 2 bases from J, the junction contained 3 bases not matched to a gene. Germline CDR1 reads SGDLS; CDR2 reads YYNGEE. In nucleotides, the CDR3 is TGTGCCAGCAGCGACAGGGGGGCCAACACCGGGGAGCTGTTTTTT. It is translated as CASSDRGANTGELFF.

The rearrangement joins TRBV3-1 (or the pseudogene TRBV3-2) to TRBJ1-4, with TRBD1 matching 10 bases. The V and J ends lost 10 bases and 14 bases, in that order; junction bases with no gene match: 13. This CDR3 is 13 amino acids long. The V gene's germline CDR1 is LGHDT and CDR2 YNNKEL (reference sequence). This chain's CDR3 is CATGQGGGEGLFF. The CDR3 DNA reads TGTGCCACTGGACAGGGGGGAGGTGAGGGGCTGTTTTTT.

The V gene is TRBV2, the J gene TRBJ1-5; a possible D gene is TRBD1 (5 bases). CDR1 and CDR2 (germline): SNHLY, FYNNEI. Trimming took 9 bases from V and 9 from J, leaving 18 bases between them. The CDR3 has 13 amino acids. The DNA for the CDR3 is TGTGCCAGTCGGCCGGAGGGGTCGGGGCCCCAGCATTTT. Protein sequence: CASRPEGSGPQHF.

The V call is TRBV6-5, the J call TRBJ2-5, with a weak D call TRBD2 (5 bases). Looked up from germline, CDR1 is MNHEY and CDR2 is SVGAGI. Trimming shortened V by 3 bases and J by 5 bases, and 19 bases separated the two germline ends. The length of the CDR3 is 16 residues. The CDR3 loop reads CASSYSEGPAGETQYF. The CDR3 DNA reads TGTGCCAGCAGTTATTCTGAGGGCCCAGCCGGGGAGACCCAGTACTTC.

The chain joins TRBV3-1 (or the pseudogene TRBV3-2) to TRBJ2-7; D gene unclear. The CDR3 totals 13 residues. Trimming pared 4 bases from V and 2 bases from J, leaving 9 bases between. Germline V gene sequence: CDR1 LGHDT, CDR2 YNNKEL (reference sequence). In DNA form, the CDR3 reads TGTGCCAGCAGCCCCCGACTGGCCTACGAGCAGTACTTC. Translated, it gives CASSPRLAYEQYF.

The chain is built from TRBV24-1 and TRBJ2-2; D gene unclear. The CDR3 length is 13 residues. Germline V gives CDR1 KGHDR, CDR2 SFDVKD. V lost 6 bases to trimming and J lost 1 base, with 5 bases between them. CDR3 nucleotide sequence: TGTGCCACCAGTCCCCTGAACACCGGGGAGCTGTTTTTT. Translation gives CATSPLNTGELFF.

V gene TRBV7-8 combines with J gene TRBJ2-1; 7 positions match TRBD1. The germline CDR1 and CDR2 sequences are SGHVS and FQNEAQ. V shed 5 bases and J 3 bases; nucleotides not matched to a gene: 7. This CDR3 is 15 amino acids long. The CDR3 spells CASSQRQGYYNEQFF. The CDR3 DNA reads TGTGCCAGCAGCCAACGACAGGGTTACTACAATGAGCAGTTCTTC.

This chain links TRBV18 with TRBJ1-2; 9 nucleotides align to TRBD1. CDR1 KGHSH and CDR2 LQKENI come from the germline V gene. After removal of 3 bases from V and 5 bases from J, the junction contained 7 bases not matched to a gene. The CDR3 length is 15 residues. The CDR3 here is CASSPGEQGAYGYTF. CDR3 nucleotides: TGTGCCAGCTCACCCGGGGAACAGGGGGCTTATGGCTACACCTTC.

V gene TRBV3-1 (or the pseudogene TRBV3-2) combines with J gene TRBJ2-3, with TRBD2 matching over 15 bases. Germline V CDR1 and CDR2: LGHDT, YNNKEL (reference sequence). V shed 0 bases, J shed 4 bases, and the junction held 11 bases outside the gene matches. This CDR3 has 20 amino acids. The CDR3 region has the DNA TGTGCCAGCAGCCAAGACCCGCCGGGACTAGCGGGAGGATCAGCAGATACGCAGTATTTT. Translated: CASSQDPPGLAGGSADTQYF.

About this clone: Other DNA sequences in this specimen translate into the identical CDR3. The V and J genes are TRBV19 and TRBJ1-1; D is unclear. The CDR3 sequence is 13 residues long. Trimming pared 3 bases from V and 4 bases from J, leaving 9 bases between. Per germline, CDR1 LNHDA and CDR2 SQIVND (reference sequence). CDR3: CASSIMGSTEAFF. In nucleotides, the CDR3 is TGTGCCAGTAGTATTATGGGGAGCACTGAAGCTTTCTTT.

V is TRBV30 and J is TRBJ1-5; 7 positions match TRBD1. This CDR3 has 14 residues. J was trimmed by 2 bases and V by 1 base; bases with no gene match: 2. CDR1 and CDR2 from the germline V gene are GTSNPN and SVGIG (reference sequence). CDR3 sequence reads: CAWSAGQGNQPQHF. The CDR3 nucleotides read TGTGCCTGGAGTGCTGGACAGGGCAATCAGCCCCAGCATTTT.